The next 20 T cell receptor beta chains were all read from a single sample in a study of OX40 agonist ivuxolimab in advanced cancers. Data came from immunoSEQ multiplex PCR; TCRdb stores just in-frame clones and leaves some out. This sample has roughly 7,000 clones, with around 74% found just once. Sequenced material: CD4+ or CD8+ T cells sorted from blood, taken in a trial of the OX40 agonist ivuxolimab. Receptors originate from an adult with an advanced solid tumor such as melanoma, head and neck, liver or kidney cancer.

The chain employs TRBV9 and TRBJ2-7; D is perhaps TRBD2 (6 bases). V was cut by 2 bases and J by 2 bases, with 11 bases left in between. Germline values: CDR1 SGDLS, CDR2 YYNGEE. The CDR3 is 14 residues long. The CDR3 nucleotides read TGTGCCAGCAGCGTCGGACTACCTACCTACGAGCAGTACTTC. This gives the protein CASSVGLPTYEQYF.

This clone is medium-sized in the sample. J is TRBJ1-1 and V is TRBV5-6; D is ambiguous. V shed 0 bases and J shed 1 base, with 4 bases lying between them. The CDR3 extends over 13 amino acids. Germline CDR1 reads SGHDT; CDR2 reads YYEEEE. The CDR3 DNA reads TGTGCCAGCAGCTTGGGGGGGAACACTGAAGCTTTCTTT. Its translation is CASSLGGNTEAFF.

This rearrangement joins TRBV5-4 to TRBJ2-3; 10 nucleotides line up with TRBD2. The germline gives CDR1 SGHNT, CDR2 YYREEE (reference sequence). This CDR3 contains 16 residues. Trimming removed 2 bases from V and 2 bases from J; junction bases left unmatched: 5. This CDR3 is CASSFASGGLTDTQYF. CDR3 sequence (DNA): TGTGCCAGCAGCTTCGCTAGCGGGGGCCTCACAGATACGCAGTATTTT.

V usage is TRBV27 and J usage is TRBJ1-2; D perhaps matches TRBD1 (5 bases). Germline values: CDR1 MNHEY, CDR2 SMNVEV (reference sequence). This CDR3 spans 13 amino acids. The V and J ends lost 6 bases and 6 bases respectively, with 14 bases between them. CDR3 protein: CASRPAGGNGYTF. The CDR3 coding sequence is TGTGCCAGCAGACCCGCCGGGGGGAATGGCTACACCTTC.

A remark on this clone: This may be a read error: a much more frequent sequence differs by one nucleotide. This chain links TRBV27 with TRBJ2-5, with unresolved D. The J call is uncertain, as TRBJ2-7 better fits the DNA end. This CDR3 is built from 13 residues. In germline, CDR1 is MNHEY, CDR2 SMNVEV (reference sequence). The CDR3 loop is CASSVDGPYEQYF. The CDR3, as DNA: TGTGCCAGCAGTGTGGACGGACCCTACGAGCAGTACTTC.

The chain recombines TRBV9 with TRBJ2-7; 9 bases match TRBD1. With 1 base clipped from V and 3 bases from J, the junction kept 8 bases outside the gene matches. The CDR3 extends over 16 amino acids. The germline gives CDR1 SGDLS, CDR2 YYNGEE. CDR3 sequence reads: CASSVSTGTGIYEQYF. CDR3 DNA sequence: TGTGCCAGCAGCGTATCGACCGGGACAGGGATCTACGAGCAGTACTTC.

The V call is TRBV27, the J call TRBJ1-1; D not certain. Germline V gene data show CDR1 as MNHEY and CDR2 as SMNVEV (reference sequence). Trimming shortened V by 2 bases and J by 6 bases, and 10 bases separated the two germline ends. CDR3 size: 13 residues. The CDR3 region is CASSLGSGPEAFF. The CDR3 nucleotides read TGTGCCAGCAGTTTAGGTTCGGGCCCTGAAGCTTTCTTT.

Relative to its sample, this clone is medium-sized (0.01 to 0.1%). This chain joins TRBV28 and TRBJ1-5; 12 bases agree with TRBD1. Trimming at V came to 5 bases and at J to 6 bases, leaving 5 bases not matched to a gene. The CDR3 covers 15 residues. CDR1 MDHEN and CDR2 SYDVKM come from the germline V gene. The CDR3 loop reads CASSPGTGGFQPQHF. The DNA for the CDR3 is TGTGCCAGCAGTCCCGGGACAGGGGGCTTTCAGCCCCAGCATTTT.

The chain uses TRBV9 and TRBJ1-1, with 11 bases matching TRBD1. V was pared by 4 bases and J by 3 bases, with 8 bases of the junction left unmatched. This CDR3 contains 16 residues. Germline V CDR1 and CDR2: SGDLS, YYNGEE. The CDR3: CASSPGGTGGHTEAFF. For the CDR3, the DNA is TGTGCCAGCAGCCCCGGAGGGACAGGGGGGCACACTGAAGCTTTCTTT. The whole variable domain, filled in from reference TRBV9 and TRBJ1-1, reads DSGVTQTPKHLITATGQRVTLRCSPRSGDLSVYWYQQSLDQGLQFLIQYYNGEERAKGNILERFSAQQFPDLHSELNLSSLELGDSALYFCASSPGGTGGHTEAFFGQGTRLTVV.

The chain recombines TRBV21-1 with TRBJ1-5; the D call TRBD1 from the table was never checked on the DNA. TRBV21-1 is recorded as a pseudogene. This CDR3 contains 18 residues. CDR3: CASSRGTGGRSCNQPQHF. In nucleotides, the CDR3 is TGTGCCAGCAGCAGAGGGACAGGGGGCAGGAGTTGCAATCAGCCCCAGCATTTT.

The chain couples TRBV29-1 to TRBJ1-4; D is unclear. Looked up from germline, CDR1 is SQVTM and CDR2 is ANQGSEA. The CDR3 loop spans 11 amino acids. Deletions cut 8 bases from V and 8 bases from J, with 12 bases between. The CDR3, as DNA: TGCAGCCCGCCGTCGGGGGAAAAACTGTTTTTT. Translated, it gives CSPPSGEKLFF.

As regards this clone: This same CDR3 is encoded by further DNA sequences in the sample. The chain has TRBV29-1 and TRBJ1-2, with D uncertain. The CDR3 sequence is 12 residues long. Germline V lookup: CDR1 SQVTM, CDR2 ANQGSEA. The V gene lost 2 bases and the J gene lost 3 bases, with 7 bases spanning the gap. The CDR3 spells CSVEHRDYGYTF. CDR3 nucleotides: TGCAGCGTTGAACACCGGGACTATGGCTACACCTTC. Supplemented by reference TRBV29-1 and TRBJ1-2, the full variable domain reads SAVISQKPSRDICQRGTSLTIQCQVDSQVTMMFWYRQQPGQSLTLIATANQGSEATYESGFVIDKFPISRPNLTFSTLTVSNMSPEDSSIYLCSVEHRDYGYTFGSGTRLTVV.

V usage is TRBV11-3 and J usage is TRBJ2-1; D is possibly TRBD2 (6 bases). V lost 6 bases, J lost 6 bases, and 12 bases lay in between. There are 13 residues in the CDR3. Per germline, CDR1 SGHNT and CDR2 YENEEA. CDR3 nucleotide sequence: TGTGCCAGCAGACCGGCGGGGAGCAATGAGCAGTTCTTC. Protein: CASRPAGSNEQFF.

This rearrangement joins TRBV7-2 to TRBJ2-3, with TRBD2 matching 12 bases. V trimming: 0 bases; J trimming: 4 bases; junction bases outside the gene matches: 14. Germline loops: CDR1 SGHTA, CDR2 FQGNSA. CDR3 length equals 20 residues. This CDR3 reads CASSLANPLTSGRRADTQYF. CDR3 bases: TGTGCCAGCAGCTTAGCTAATCCCCTGACTAGCGGGAGAAGGGCAGATACGCAGTATTTT. The full variable domain, completed using reference TRBV7-2 and TRBJ2-3, is GAGVSQSPSNKVTEKGKDVELRCDPISGHTALYWYRQSLGQGLEFLIYFQGNSAPDKSGLPSDRFSAERTGGSVSTLTIQRTQQEDSAVYLCASSLANPLTSGRRADTQYFGPGTRLTVL.

Details on this clone: Other nucleotide sequences in the sample specify the same CDR3. V gene TRBV6-1 combines with J gene TRBJ1-1, with D possibly matching TRBD1 (5 bases). Germline V CDR1 and CDR2: MNHNS, SASEGT. V was shortened by 2 bases and J by 4 bases, with 11 bases between the two germline ends. The CDR3 is 14 residues long. The CDR3 loop is CASSENRGSTEAFF. The CDR3, as DNA: TGTGCCAGCAGTGAAAATCGGGGGTCCACTGAAGCTTTCTTT.

This sequence joins TRBV4-2 and TRBJ2-3; 9 bases fit TRBD2. This CDR3 is built from 16 residues. The V gene's germline CDR1 is LGHNA and CDR2 YNFKEQ. Trimming removed 0 bases from V and 8 bases from J; junction bases left unmatched: 9. The CDR3 protein is CASSQDSSGGPRTQYF. The CDR3 DNA reads TGTGCCAGCAGCCAAGATAGTAGCGGGGGCCCGCGTACGCAGTATTTT.

The chain recombines TRBV9 with TRBJ1-1; 8 bases agree with TRBD1. J was trimmed by 6 bases and V by 2 bases; bases with no gene match: 12. The germline gives CDR1 SGDLS, CDR2 YYNGEE. CDR3 length equals 16 residues. The DNA for the CDR3 is TGTGCCAGCAGCGTTAGTGCCTTACCAGGGGGCTCTGAAGCTTTCTTT. Translation gives CASSVSALPGGSEAFF.

The chain carries TRBV7-9 and TRBJ2-7, with 12 nucleotides matching TRBD1. The CDR3 covers 19 residues. Trimming at V came to 1 base and at J to 3 bases, leaving 13 bases not matched to a gene. Per the germline V gene, CDR1 is SEHNR and CDR2 is FQNEAQ (reference sequence). The CDR3, as DNA: TGTGCCAGCAGCTTAGGGGACGGGACAGGGGGCGCGCGGCTCTACGAGCAGTACTTC. Amino acids: CASSLGDGTGGARLYEQYF.

The J gene is TRBJ2-1, the V gene TRBV27; TRBD1 or TRBD2 may be the D gene (8 bases each). Trimming stripped 8 bases from V and 2 bases from J, with 28 bases between. Germline V lookup: CDR1 MNHEY, CDR2 SMNVEV (reference sequence). The CDR3 runs 19 residues. The CDR3 spells CASSSSQGALAGAYNEQFF. The CDR3 bases are TGTGCCAGCTCCTCCTCTCAGGGGGCTCTAGCGGGCGCCTACAATGAGCAGTTCTTC.

The chain carries TRBV28 and TRBJ1-4; 7 bases fit TRBD1. The J segment lost 0 bases and the V segment lost 7 bases, leaving 5 bases of the junction unmatched. Per germline, CDR1 MDHEN and CDR2 SYDVKM. This CDR3 comprises 15 residues. CDR3 nucleotides: TGTGCCAGCACTGGGACAGAAGCAACTAATGAAAAACTGTTTTTT. Translation: CASTGTEATNEKLFF.